This T cell receptor (beta chain) is from a study of PD-1 blockade in classical Hodgkin lymphoma. With V trimmed by 4 bases and J by 3 bases, 4 bases remained unmatched. Germline lookup yields CDR1 LGHNA and CDR2 YNFKEQ. This CDR3 has 15 amino acids. Data came from immunoSEQ multiplex PCR; TCRdb stores just in-frame clones and leaves some out. The data show about 9,900 clones, 92% seen once. Every patient was affected by relapse after autologous stem cell transplantation, while exposure to brentuximab vedotin was not uniform. This sequence joins TRBV4-2 and TRBJ2-3, with TRBD2 identical over 10 bases. The clonotype comes from a human donor with classical Hodgkin lymphoma. Sequenced material: peripheral blood mononuclear cells (PBMCs), taken at baseline. The CDR3 coding sequence is TGTGCCAGCAGCCCTAGCGGGAGTGGAACAGATACGCAGTATTTT. Its protein is CASSPSGSGTDTQYF.